The source of this TCR beta chain is a study of T cell responses to AZD1222 COVID-19 vaccine. Concerning this clone itself: Antigen specificity is unknown.

General study findings and limits: Nearly half of unique spike-specific TCRs reportedly avoided B.1.351 and B.1.1.7 mutated regions. Repertoires were obtained only post-peak T cell response.

Trimming pared 4 bases from V and 6 bases from J, leaving 16 bases between. Germline V gene sequence: CDR1 WNHNN, CDR2 SYGVQD (reference sequence). This CDR3 has 16 residues. Sequencing used immunoSEQ multiplex PCR; TCRdb keeps in-frame clones, though not all of them. The table lists around 150,000 clones, approximately 85% of them singletons, with around 8.3% in the top ten. This TCR came from an adult who received the MenACWY meningococcal vaccine as a control. This sample comprised peripheral blood, obtained 28 days after the second dose of the MenACWY control vaccine. The chain carries TRBV10-1 and TRBJ1-6, with D maybe TRBD1 (5 bases). CDR3: CASSGTWDSFNSPLHF. The DNA of the CDR3 is TGCGCCAGCAGTGGAACCTGGGACTCTTTTAATTCACCCCTCCACTTT.